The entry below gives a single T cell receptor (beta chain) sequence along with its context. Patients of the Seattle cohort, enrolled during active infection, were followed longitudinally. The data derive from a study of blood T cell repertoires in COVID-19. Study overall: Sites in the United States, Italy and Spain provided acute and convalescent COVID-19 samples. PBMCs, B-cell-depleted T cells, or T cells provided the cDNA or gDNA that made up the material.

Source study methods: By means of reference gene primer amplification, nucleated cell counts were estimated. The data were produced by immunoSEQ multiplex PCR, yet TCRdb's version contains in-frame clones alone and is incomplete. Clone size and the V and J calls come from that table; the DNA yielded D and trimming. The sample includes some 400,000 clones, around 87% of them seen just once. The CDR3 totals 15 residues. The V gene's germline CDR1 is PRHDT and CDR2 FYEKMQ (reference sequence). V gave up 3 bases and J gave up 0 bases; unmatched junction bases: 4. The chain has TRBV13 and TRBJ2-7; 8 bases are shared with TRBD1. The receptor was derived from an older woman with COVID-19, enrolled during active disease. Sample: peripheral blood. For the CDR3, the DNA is TGTGCCAGCAGCTTCAACAGGGGGATCTCCTACGAGCAGTACTTC. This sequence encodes CASSFNRGISYEQYF. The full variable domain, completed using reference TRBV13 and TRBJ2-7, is AAGVIQSPRHLIKEKRETATLKCYPIPRHDTVYWYQQGPGQDPQFLISFYEKMQSDKGSIPDRFSAQQFSDYHSELNMSSLELGDSALYFCASSFNRGISYEQYFGPGTRLTVT.